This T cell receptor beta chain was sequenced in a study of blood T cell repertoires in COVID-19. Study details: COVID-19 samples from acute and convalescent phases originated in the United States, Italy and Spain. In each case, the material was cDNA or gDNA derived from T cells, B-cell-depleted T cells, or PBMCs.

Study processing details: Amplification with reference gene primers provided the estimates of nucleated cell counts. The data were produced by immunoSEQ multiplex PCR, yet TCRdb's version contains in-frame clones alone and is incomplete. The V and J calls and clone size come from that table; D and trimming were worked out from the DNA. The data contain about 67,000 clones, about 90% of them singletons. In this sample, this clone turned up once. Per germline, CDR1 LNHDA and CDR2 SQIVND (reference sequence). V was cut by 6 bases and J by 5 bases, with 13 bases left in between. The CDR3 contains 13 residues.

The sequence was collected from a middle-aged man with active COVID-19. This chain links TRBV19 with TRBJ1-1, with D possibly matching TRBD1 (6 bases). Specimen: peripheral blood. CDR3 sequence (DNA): TGTGCCAGTAGCACACAGGGTTGGACTGAAGCTTTCTTT. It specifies CASSTQGWTEAFF. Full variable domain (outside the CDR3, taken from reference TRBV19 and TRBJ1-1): DGGITQSPKYLFRKEGQNVTLSCEQNLNHDAMYWYRQDPGQGLRLIYYSQIVNDFQKGDIAEGYSVSREKKESFPLTVTSAQKNPTAFYLCASSTQGWTEAFFGQGTRLTVV.